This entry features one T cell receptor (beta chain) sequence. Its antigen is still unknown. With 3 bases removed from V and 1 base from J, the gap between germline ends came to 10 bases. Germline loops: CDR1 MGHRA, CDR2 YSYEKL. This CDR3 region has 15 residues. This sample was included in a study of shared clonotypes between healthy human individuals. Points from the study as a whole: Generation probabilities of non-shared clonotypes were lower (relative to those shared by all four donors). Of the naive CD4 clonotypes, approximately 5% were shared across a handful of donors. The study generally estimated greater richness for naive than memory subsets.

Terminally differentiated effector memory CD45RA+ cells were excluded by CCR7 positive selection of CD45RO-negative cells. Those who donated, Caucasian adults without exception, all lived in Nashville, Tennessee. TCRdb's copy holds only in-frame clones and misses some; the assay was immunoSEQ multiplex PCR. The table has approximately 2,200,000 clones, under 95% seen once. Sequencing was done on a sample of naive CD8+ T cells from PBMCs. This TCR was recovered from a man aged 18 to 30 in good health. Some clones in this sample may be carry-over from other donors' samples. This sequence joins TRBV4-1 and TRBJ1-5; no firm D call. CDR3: CASSQGGMSNQPQHF. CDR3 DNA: TGCGCCAGCAGCCAGGGAGGGATGAGCAATCAGCCCCAGCATTTT.